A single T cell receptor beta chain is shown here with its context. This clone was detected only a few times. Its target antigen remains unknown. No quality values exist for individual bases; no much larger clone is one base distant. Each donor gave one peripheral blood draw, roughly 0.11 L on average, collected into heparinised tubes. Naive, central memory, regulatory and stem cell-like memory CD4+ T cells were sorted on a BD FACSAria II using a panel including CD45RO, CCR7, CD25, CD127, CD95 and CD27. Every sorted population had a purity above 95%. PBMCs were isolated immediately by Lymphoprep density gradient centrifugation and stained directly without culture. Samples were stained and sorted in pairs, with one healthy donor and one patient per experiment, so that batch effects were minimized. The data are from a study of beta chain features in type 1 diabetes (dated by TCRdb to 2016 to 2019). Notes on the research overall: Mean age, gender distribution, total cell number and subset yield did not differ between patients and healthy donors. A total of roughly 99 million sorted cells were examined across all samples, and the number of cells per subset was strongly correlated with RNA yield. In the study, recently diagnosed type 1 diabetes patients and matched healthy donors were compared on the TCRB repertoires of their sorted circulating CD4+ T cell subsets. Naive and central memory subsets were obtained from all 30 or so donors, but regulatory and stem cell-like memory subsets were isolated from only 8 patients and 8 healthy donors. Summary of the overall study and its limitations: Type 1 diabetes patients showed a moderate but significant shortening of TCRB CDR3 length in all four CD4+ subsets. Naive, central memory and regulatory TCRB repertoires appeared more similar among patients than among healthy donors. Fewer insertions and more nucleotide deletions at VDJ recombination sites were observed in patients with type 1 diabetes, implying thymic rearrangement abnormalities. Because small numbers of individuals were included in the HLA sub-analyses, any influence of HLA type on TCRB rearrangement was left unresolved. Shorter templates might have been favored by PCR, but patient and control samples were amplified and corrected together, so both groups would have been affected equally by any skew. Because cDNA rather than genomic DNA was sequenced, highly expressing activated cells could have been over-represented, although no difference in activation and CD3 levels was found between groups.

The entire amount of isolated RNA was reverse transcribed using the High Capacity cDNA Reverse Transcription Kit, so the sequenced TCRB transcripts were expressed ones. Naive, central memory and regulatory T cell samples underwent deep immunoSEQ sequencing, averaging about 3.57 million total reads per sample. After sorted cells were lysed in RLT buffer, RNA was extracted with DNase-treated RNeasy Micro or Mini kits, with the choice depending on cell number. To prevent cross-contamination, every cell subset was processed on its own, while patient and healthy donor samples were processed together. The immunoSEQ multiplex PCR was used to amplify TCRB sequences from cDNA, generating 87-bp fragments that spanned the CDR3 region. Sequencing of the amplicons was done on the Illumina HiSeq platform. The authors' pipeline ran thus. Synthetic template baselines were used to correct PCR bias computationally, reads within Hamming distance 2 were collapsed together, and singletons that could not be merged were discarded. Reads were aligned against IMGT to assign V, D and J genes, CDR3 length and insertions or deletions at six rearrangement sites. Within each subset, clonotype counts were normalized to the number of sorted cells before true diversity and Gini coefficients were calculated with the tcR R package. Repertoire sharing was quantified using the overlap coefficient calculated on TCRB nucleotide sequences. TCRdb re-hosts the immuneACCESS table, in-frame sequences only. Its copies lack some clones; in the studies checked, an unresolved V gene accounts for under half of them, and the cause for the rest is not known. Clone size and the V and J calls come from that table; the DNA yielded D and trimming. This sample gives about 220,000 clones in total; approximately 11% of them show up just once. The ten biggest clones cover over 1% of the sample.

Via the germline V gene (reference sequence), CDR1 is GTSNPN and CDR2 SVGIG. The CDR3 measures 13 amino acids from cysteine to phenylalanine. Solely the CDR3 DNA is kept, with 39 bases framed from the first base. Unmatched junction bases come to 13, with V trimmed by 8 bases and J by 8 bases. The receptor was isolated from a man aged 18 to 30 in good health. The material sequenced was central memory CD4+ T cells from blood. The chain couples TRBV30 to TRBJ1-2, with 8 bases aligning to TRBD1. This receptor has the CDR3 CARKTGTGYGYTF. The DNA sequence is TGTGCCCGTAAAACCGGGACAGGTTACGGCTACACCTTC.